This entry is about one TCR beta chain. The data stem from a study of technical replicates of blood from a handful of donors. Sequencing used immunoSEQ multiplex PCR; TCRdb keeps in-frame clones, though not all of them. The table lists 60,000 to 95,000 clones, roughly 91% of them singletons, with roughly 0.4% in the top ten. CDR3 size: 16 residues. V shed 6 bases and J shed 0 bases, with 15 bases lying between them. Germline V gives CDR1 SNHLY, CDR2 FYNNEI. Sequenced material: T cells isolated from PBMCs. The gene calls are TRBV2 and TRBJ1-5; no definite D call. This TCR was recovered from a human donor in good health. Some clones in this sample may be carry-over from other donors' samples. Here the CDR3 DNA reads TGTGCCAGCAGCTTTCCCCTATATTATAGCAATCAGCCCCAGCATTTT. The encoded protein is CASSFPLYYSNQPQHF.